This entry is about one T cell receptor (beta chain). Its antigen is not yet known. No base-level quality is on record; no much larger clone is a single base apart. The data originate from a study of shared clonotypes between healthy human individuals (TCRdb year 2020). For context, the study as a whole: The cohort included three men and a couple of women between 18 and 49 years of age. Libraries were prepared and TCR repertoires were sequenced by different laboratories using diverse techniques, in order to increase sequencing depth and limit assay-specific biases. Per donor, leukapheresis produced somewhere between about 0.9 and 10 billion PBMCs. To estimate repertoire size and how much clonotype sharing occurs between individuals, the study deeply sequenced the blood TCR repertoires of roughly 5 healthy adults. For each donor, CD4 naive and CD4 memory were each run on three plates, CD8 naive on two plates, and CD8 memory on one plate. What the research found in general, with its limitations: Even with the large sequencing depth, rarefaction of the sorted-subset datasets indicated that sequencing was incomplete. Estimated clonotype richness was generally larger for naive than for memory subsets. Compared with non-shared clonotypes, the clonotypes found in all four sorted-subset donors had higher generation probabilities. Pairwise subsampling indicated that sequencing depth was expected to affect the degree of clonotype sharing among donors. Across a handful of donors, about 5.2% of naive CD4, 3.5% of naive CD8, 2.3% of memory CD4, and roughly 0.4% of memory CD8 clonotypes were shared. Because the study included a small number of donors, the genetic and exposure-history diversity represented was limited. Sampling was restricted to blood, and TCR repertoires in tissue are likely to differ from TCR repertoires in blood.

Per the germline V gene (reference sequence), MNHNY is the CDR1 and SVGAGI is the CDR2. The junction shows trimming of 0 bases on V and 1 base on J, and the gene matches do not reach 3 bases of it. The CDR3 covers 16 residues, taking in both the cysteine and the phenylalanine. Solely the CDR3 DNA is kept, with 48 bases framed from the first base. Using the deep immunoSEQ assay, TCR CDR3 regions were amplified from genomic DNA by multiplex PCR. Extracted genomic DNA from each cell subset was spread evenly across all wells of several immunoSEQ 96-well plates, with each plate serving as a replicate. For sorted subsets, roughly 0.2 ug genomic DNA, equal to about 30,000 T cell genomes, was loaded into each replicate PCR. Purified libraries were measured with a Qubit 3.0 fluorometer, size-checked on a Bioanalyzer 2100, and measured again with the KAPA Library Quantification kit. A separate single-read 150-cycle Illumina NextSeq 550 flow cell was used to sequence each immunoSEQ 96-well plate. Per the original workflow: Because the immunoSEQ output included only junctional sequences and no quality scores, the filtering could not be the same as the filtering used for full-length reads. Sequences were annotated with PyIR, a Python wrapper for IgBLAST v1.9, using IMGT germline references to assign V/J genes and CDR3. Reads with weak V/J assignments (E-value above 1e-6), missing CDR3, stop codons, out-of-frame junctions, or ambiguous translated residues were removed. A V3J clonotype was defined by an identical inferred V gene, J gene, and CDR3 amino acid sequence. Percentage overlap between repertoires was computed as shared unique clonotypes divided by the size of the smaller repertoire. Three approaches were used to assess repertoire richness: RTK rarefaction, the Chao1 estimator, and Recon v2.1 estimates of unobserved clonotypes. For all TCRbeta clonotypes obtained by the gDNA method from a few donors, generation probabilities were computed with OLGA. The table was pulled from immuneACCESS by TCRdb, which kept in-frame rearrangements only. Such tables lose some clones; where checked, under half of the loss comes from unresolved V genes, and the rest has no known cause. That table supplies the V and J calls and clone size; D and trimming were determined from the DNA. The sample table contains around 2.5 million clones; only one count was recorded for 80% to 95% of them. Of the sample, about 0.38% falls within the top ten clones.

The donors were healthy, HIV-negative adults with no recently reported acute infections or vaccinations. Every donor was a Caucasian adult living in Nashville, Tennessee, USA. Magnetic negative selection was used to enrich CD4+ T cells, after which naive cells were positively selected on CD45RA and the negative fraction became the memory subset. After blood collection by leukapheresis, PBMCs were isolated using Ficoll-Histopaque density gradient centrifugation and then cryopreserved in the vapor phase of liquid nitrogen. Analytical flow cytometry was used to check the purity and quantity of every magnetically sorted T cell population. From each sorted fraction, genomic DNA was isolated and quantified by UV absorbance on a Nanodrop 2000c.

This chain joins TRBV6-6 to TRBJ2-7, and 10 bases in between align with TRBD1. Input material: naive CD4+ T cells from PBMCs. This specimen's cell subset or site label, interpreted: CD45RA+ positively selected. This receptor was taken from a man between 18 and 35 years old in good health. Some clones in this sample may be carry-over from other donors' samples. The CDR3 sequence is CASSYSRTGGSYEQYF. The DNA sequence reads TGTGCCAGCAGTTACTCCCGGACAGGGGGGTCCTACGAGCAGTACTTC.